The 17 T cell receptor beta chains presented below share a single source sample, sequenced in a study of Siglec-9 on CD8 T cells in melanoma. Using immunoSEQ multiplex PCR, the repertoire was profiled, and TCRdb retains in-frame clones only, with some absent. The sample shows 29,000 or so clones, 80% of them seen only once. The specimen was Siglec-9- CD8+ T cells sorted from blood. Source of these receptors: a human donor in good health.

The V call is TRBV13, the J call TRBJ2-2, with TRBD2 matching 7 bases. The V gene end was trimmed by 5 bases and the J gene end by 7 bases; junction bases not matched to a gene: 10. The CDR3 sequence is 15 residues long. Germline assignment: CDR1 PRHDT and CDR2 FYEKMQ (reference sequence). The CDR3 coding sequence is TGTGCCAGCAGCCTCGGACTAGAGTGGAGCGGGGAGCTGTTTTTT. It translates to CASSLGLEWSGELFF.

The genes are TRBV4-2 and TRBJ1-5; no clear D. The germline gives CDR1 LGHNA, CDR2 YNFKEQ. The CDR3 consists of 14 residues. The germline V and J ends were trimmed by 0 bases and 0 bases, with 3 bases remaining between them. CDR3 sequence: CASSQDFSNQPQHF. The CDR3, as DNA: TGTGCCAGCAGCCAAGATTTTAGCAATCAGCCCCAGCATTTT.

CDR3 region: CASSEWDGSTDTQYF. The CDR3 DNA reads TGTGCCAGCAGTGAATGGGACGGCTCTACAGATACGCAGTATTTT. This chain joins TRBV6-1 and TRBJ2-3; D could derive from TRBD1 or TRBD2 (5 bases each). The germline V and J ends were trimmed by 2 bases and 3 bases, with 12 bases remaining between them. Germline V CDR1 and CDR2: MNHNS, SASEGT. This CDR3 has 15 residues.

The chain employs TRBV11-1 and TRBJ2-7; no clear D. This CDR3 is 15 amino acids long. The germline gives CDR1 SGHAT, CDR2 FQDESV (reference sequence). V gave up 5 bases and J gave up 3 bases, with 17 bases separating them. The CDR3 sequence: CASSPWAGVGYEQYF. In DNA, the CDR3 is TGTGCCAGCAGCCCCTGGGCAGGTGTAGGCTACGAGCAGTACTTC.

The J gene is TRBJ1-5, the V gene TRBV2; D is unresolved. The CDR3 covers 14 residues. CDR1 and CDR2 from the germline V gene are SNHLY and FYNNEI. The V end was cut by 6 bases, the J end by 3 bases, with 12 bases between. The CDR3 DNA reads TGTGCCAGCAGACTAACAGCCGACAATCAGCCCCAGCATTTT. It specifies CASRLTADNQPQHF.

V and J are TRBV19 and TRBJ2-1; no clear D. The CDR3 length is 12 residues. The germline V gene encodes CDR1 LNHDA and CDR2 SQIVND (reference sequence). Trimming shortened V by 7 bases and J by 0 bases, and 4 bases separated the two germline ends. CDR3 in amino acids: CASTSSYNEQFF. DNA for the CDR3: TGTGCCAGTACGAGCTCCTACAATGAGCAGTTCTTC.

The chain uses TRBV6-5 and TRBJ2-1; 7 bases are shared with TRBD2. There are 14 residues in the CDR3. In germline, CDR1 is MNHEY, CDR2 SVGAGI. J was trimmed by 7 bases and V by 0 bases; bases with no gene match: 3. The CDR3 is CASSYSGGRNEQFF. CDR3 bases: TGTGCCAGCAGTTACTCGGGAGGGAGGAATGAGCAGTTCTTC.

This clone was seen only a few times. The CDR3 is CASSLSPYNEQFF. The DNA for the CDR3 is TGTGCCAGCAGTTTATCCCCTTACAATGAGCAGTTCTTC. V gene TRBV27 combines with J gene TRBJ2-1; D call uncertain. V lost 0 bases to trimming and J lost 4 bases, with 4 bases between them. The CDR3 covers 13 residues. From germline, CDR1 is MNHEY and CDR2 SMNVEV (reference sequence).

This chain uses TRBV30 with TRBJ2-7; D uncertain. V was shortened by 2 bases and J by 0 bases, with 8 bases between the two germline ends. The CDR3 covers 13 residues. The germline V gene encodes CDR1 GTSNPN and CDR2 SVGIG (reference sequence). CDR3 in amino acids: CAWSQSISYEQYF. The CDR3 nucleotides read TGTGCCTGGAGTCAGAGTATCTCCTACGAGCAGTACTTC.

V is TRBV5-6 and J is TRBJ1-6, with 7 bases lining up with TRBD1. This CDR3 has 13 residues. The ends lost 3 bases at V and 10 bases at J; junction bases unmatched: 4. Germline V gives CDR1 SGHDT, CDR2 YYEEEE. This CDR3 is CASSSGTASPLHF. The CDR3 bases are TGTGCCAGCAGCTCAGGGACAGCATCACCCCTCCACTTT.

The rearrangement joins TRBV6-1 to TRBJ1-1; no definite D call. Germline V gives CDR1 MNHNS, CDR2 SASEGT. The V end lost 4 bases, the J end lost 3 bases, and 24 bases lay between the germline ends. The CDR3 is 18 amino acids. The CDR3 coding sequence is TGTGCCAGCAGTGGGCCAGAACGTTGGGAGGTTATTGACACTGAAGCTTTCTTT. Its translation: CASSGPERWEVIDTEAFF.

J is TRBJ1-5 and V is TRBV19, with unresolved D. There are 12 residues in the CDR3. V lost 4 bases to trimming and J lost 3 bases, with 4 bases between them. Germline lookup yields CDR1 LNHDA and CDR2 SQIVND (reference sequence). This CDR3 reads CASSSPNQPQHF. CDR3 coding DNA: TGTGCCAGTAGTAGCCCCAATCAGCCCCAGCATTTT.

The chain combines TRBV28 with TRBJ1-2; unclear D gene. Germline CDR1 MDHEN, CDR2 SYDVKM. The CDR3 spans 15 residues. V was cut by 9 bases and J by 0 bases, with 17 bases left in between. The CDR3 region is CASNSGSDSNYGYTF. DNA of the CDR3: TGTGCCAGTAATAGCGGGTCAGACTCTAACTATGGCTACACCTTC.

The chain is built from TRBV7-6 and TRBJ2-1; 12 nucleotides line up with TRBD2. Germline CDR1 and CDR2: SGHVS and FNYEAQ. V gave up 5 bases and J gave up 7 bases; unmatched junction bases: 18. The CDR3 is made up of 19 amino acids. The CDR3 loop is CASSPRASGRAMGLNEQFF. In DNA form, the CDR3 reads TGTGCCAGCAGCCCCCGGGCTAGCGGGAGGGCCATGGGGTTGAATGAGCAGTTCTTC.

The CDR3 reads CAWSVTGVGETQYF. The CDR3, as DNA: TGTGCCTGGAGTGTAACGGGGGTTGGGGAGACCCAGTACTTC. This chain uses TRBV30 with TRBJ2-5; D may be TRBD2 (6 bases). Deletions cut 0 bases from V and 5 bases from J, with 13 bases between. This CDR3 contains 14 residues. Germline V gene lookup returns CDR1 GTSNPN and CDR2 SVGIG (reference sequence).

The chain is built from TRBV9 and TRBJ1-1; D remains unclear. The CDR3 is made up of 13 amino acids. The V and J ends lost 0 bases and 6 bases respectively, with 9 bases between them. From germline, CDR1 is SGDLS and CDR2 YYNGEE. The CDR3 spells CASSVVSNSEAFF. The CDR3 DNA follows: TGTGCCAGCAGCGTAGTTTCTAATTCTGAAGCTTTCTTT.

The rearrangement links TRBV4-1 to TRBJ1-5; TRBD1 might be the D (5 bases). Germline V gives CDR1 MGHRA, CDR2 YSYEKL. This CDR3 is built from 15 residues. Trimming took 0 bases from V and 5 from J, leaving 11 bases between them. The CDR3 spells CASSQDISGYQPQHF. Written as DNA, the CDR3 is TGCGCCAGCAGCCAAGATATATCAGGGTATCAGCCCCAGCATTTT.